These 25 T cell receptor beta chains originate from one sample sequenced in a study of cytotoxic CD8 clonotypes in ibrutinib-treated CLL. The assay was immunoSEQ multiplex PCR, and TCRdb's table has in-frame clones only and misses some. Among approximately 140,000 clones listed, 70% to 85% were seen once. The sample here was PBMCs, taken after 12 months of ibrutinib treatment. The receptors were gathered from a human donor with chronic lymphocytic leukemia.

This clone was counted only a few times. V usage is TRBV30 and J usage is TRBJ2-1, with D maybe TRBD2 (6 bases). Per germline, CDR1 GTSNPN and CDR2 SVGIG (reference sequence). CDR3 length equals 14 residues. V lost 8 bases to trimming and J lost 5 bases, with 19 bases between them. The CDR3 protein is CATRGIGGHNEQFF. CDR3 nucleotides: TGTGCCACACGGGGGATAGGCGGACACAATGAGCAGTTCTTC.

This rearrangement joins TRBV27 to TRBJ2-7; 9 nucleotides match TRBD1. V lost 5 bases, J lost 1 base, and 6 bases stayed unmatched. CDR1 and CDR2 from the germline V gene are MNHEY and SMNVEV (reference sequence). CDR3 length: 15 residues. The CDR3 protein is CASSEPGQGSYEQYF. The CDR3 DNA is TGTGCCAGCAGTGAACCGGGACAGGGATCCTACGAGCAGTACTTC.

The V gene is TRBV7-6, the J gene TRBJ2-5; tentatively, D is TRBD2 (6 bases). V lost 1 base to trimming and J lost 6 bases, with 18 bases between them. The CDR3 extends over 16 amino acids. CDR1 is SGHVS, CDR2 FNYEAQ, per germline. In nucleotides, the CDR3 is TGTGCCAGCAGCTTAGTATGGTCGACTAGTCTGAAGACCCAGTACTTC. This codes for CASSLVWSTSLKTQYF.

The chain links TRBV6-5 to TRBJ1-6; D may be TRBD1 (5 bases). Trimming shortened V by 1 base and J by 8 bases, and 12 bases separated the two germline ends. The CDR3 runs 15 residues. CDR1 is MNHEY, CDR2 SVGAGI, per germline. The CDR3 DNA reads TGTGCCAGCAGTTACTTTGGGGGGTCGGATTCACCCCTCCACTTT. This codes for CASSYFGGSDSPLHF.

The CDR3 region is CASSQGQGAYNEQFF. Here the CDR3 DNA reads TGTGCCAGCAGCCAGGGACAGGGCGCCTACAATGAGCAGTTCTTC. The V and J genes are TRBV11-2 and TRBJ2-1; TRBD1 matches at 9 bases. CDR1 SGHAT and CDR2 FQNNGV come from the germline V gene. The ends lost 5 bases at V and 2 bases at J; junction bases unmatched: 4. This CDR3 is 15 amino acids long.

The rearrangement joins TRBV7-9 to TRBJ1-6; possible D gene TRBD1, 6 bases. The germline V gene has CDR1 SEHNR and CDR2 FQNEAQ (reference sequence). V lost 5 bases, J lost 9 bases, and 14 bases lay in between. The CDR3 spans 14 residues. The CDR3 reads CASSIRQESSPLHF. The CDR3 nucleotides read TGTGCCAGCAGCATAAGACAGGAGAGTTCACCCCTCCACTTT.

V gene TRBV7-6 combines with J gene TRBJ2-5, with D possibly called TRBD1 or TRBD2 (5 bases each). The germline V gene encodes CDR1 SGHVS and CDR2 FNYEAQ. The CDR3 is made up of 12 amino acids. V lost 6 bases to trimming and J lost 6 bases, with 11 bases between them. The CDR3: CASSRGEQTQYF. The DNA of the CDR3 is TGTGCCAGCAGTCGAGGGGAGCAGACCCAGTACTTC.

The chain carries TRBV28 and TRBJ2-7, with 10 nucleotides matching TRBD1. Germline V CDR1 and CDR2: MDHEN, SYDVKM. The CDR3 is 14 residues long. J gave up 3 bases and V 8 bases, and 7 bases lay outside the gene matches. The CDR3 sequence: CASRKGQGLYEQYF. CDR3 nucleotides: TGTGCCAGCCGTAAGGGACAGGGGCTCTACGAGCAGTACTTC.

The rearrangement joins TRBV9 to TRBJ1-5; D is undetermined. Germline V gives CDR1 SGDLS, CDR2 YYNGEE. CDR3 length: 15 residues. Trimming removed 0 bases at V and 7 bases at J, with 14 bases between. The CDR3 DNA is TGTGCCAGCAGCGTAGCAGGTAGAGAAGGGCAGCCCCAGCATTTT. Its translation: CASSVAGREGQPQHF.

This clone was counted at least ten times. V is TRBV5-8 and J is TRBJ2-7; D not certain. This CDR3 contains 14 residues. Trimming took 5 bases from V and 5 from J, leaving 17 bases between them. Germline V gene lookup returns CDR1 SGHTS and CDR2 YDEGEE. The CDR3 reads CASRTSIQRHEQYF. As DNA, the CDR3 is TGTGCCAGCAGGACAAGCATTCAACGCCACGAGCAGTACTTC.

The rearrangement uses TRBV18 and TRBJ2-7, with 12 bases matching TRBD2. The CDR3 length is 19 residues. J gave up 3 bases and V 6 bases, and 18 bases lay outside the gene matches. Per germline, CDR1 KGHSH and CDR2 LQKENI. The CDR3 DNA is TGTGCCAGCTCCTCCCGGGTCAGGGTAAGACTAGCGGGAGACTACGAGCAGTACTTC. Its translation: CASSSRVRVRLAGDYEQYF.

The CDR3 DNA follows: TGCGCCAGCAGCTTTACTAATCCCACAGATGAGCAGTTCTTC. Protein product: CASSFTNPTDEQFF. The chain is built from TRBV5-1 and TRBJ2-1, with no clear D. Trimming cost V 2 bases and J 8 bases, with 14 bases left between them. The V gene's germline CDR1 is SGHRS and CDR2 YFSETQ. The CDR3 sequence is 14 residues long.

This chain links TRBV11-1 with TRBJ2-2, with TRBD1 identical over 7 bases. This CDR3 has 17 residues. The germline V gene has CDR1 SGHAT and CDR2 FQDESV (reference sequence). Trimming took 5 bases from V and 0 from J; bases not matched to a gene: 9. CDR3 sequence: CASSPKDRMTNTGELFF. CDR3 in DNA: TGTGCCAGCAGCCCGAAGGACAGGATGACGAACACCGGGGAGCTGTTTTTT.

This clone was observed a handful of times. The chain has TRBV7-9 and TRBJ2-1; perhaps D is TRBD1 or TRBD2 (6 bases each). CDR3 length equals 16 residues. The ends were cut back, 2 bases at V and 0 bases at J, with 11 bases in the middle. From germline, CDR1 is SEHNR and CDR2 FQNEAQ (reference sequence). The CDR3 here is CASSLRGVSSYNEQFF. The CDR3 bases are TGTGCCAGCAGCTTAAGGGGGGTCAGCTCCTACAATGAGCAGTTCTTC.

The genes are TRBV7-6 and TRBJ1-1; D perhaps matches TRBD1 (5 bases). The CDR3 has 14 residues. The V end was cut by 4 bases, the J end by 1 base, with 10 bases between. Per the germline V gene, CDR1 is SGHVS and CDR2 is FNYEAQ. The CDR3 protein is CASSWADRNTEAFF. In DNA, the CDR3 is TGTGCCAGCAGCTGGGCCGACAGGAACACTGAAGCTTTCTTT.

The chain couples TRBV6-1 to TRBJ2-1, with D possibly being TRBD1 (6 bases). Per germline, CDR1 MNHNS and CDR2 SASEGT. V lost 4 bases and J lost 2, with 12 bases in between. There are 15 residues in the CDR3. The DNA for the CDR3 is TGTGCCAGCAGTGCGGTTGAGGGGGCCTACAATGAGCAGTTCTTC. Amino acid sequence: CASSAVEGAYNEQFF.

This clone appeared a few times. The J gene is TRBJ1-3, the V gene TRBV9; 7 positions match TRBD1. Germline V gene data show CDR1 as SGDLS and CDR2 as YYNGEE. The CDR3 runs to 12 residues. The CDR3, as DNA: TGTGAACAGGGGTTGTCAGGAAACACCATATATTTT. It codes for CEQGLSGNTIYF.

The chain recombines TRBV6-1 with TRBJ1-1, with D possibly TRBD1 on 6 matching bases. V lost 5 bases, J lost 1 base, and 11 bases lay in between. CDR3 size: 14 residues. Germline CDR1 MNHNS, CDR2 SASEGT. The CDR3 region is CASSQGQPNTEAFF. CDR3 DNA: TGTGCCAGCAGTCAAGGACAGCCGAACACTGAAGCTTTCTTT.

This rearrangement joins TRBV9 to TRBJ2-7; TRBD1 agrees at 9 bases. The CDR3 sequence is 15 residues long. Germline V gene data show CDR1 as SGDLS and CDR2 as YYNGEE. Unmatched junction bases numbered 5, after V lost 3 bases and J lost 1 base. CDR3 nucleotides: TGTGCCAGCAGCGGGACGGGACAGGGTTCCTACGAGCAGTACTTC. Its protein product is CASSGTGQGSYEQYF.

The gene calls are TRBV7-2 and TRBJ2-5; 14 bases are a match to TRBD2. The CDR3 runs 16 residues. V trimming: 5 bases; J trimming: 5 bases; junction bases outside the gene matches: 7. The germline V gene has CDR1 SGHTA and CDR2 FQGNSA. The CDR3 coding sequence is TGTGCCAGCAGCCCCTGGACTAGCGGGGGGTCGGAGACCCAGTACTTC. Its translation is CASSPWTSGGSETQYF.

Points on this clone: The junction does not match germline at one end; this may be a read error. The rearrangement uses TRBV19 and TRBJ1-1; D call uncertain. Germline V gene lookup returns CDR1 LNHDA and CDR2 SQIVND (reference sequence). CDR3 size: 13 residues. This CDR3 is CATSIRLNTEAFF. The CDR3 coding sequence is TGTGCCACTAGTATAAGGCTGAACACTGAAGCTTTCTTT.

This rearrangement joins TRBV6-5 to TRBJ1-5; 8 nucleotides align to TRBD1. CDR1 and CDR2 (germline): MNHEY, SVGAGI. The length of the CDR3 is 14 residues. V dropped 6 bases and J dropped 6; count of bases not matched to a gene: 7. Here the CDR3 reads CASRDRARSQPQHF. In DNA, the CDR3 is TGTGCCAGCAGGGACAGGGCTAGGAGTCAGCCCCAGCATTTT.

The genes are TRBV6-6 and TRBJ1-4, with TRBD1 identical over 10 bases. V shed 5 bases and J 7 bases; nucleotides not matched to a gene: 10. Germline lookup yields CDR1 MNHNY and CDR2 SVGAGI (reference sequence). The CDR3 loop spans 16 amino acids. The CDR3 nucleotides are TGTGCCAGCAGTCAACCGGGACAGGGGAGCAGTGAAAAACTGTTTTTT. Translation gives CASSQPGQGSSEKLFF.

The rearrangement links TRBV13 to TRBJ1-1; tentative D call: TRBD1 (5 bases). V lost 3 bases and J lost 5, with 7 bases in between. Germline CDR1 reads PRHDT; CDR2 reads FYEKMQ (reference sequence). The CDR3 contains 12 residues. The DNA for the CDR3 is TGTGCCAGCAGCTTCGGGGGGACTGAAGCTTTCTTT. Translating gives CASSFGGTEAFF.

The chain joins TRBV2 to TRBJ2-3; 7 bases match TRBD2. The J segment lost 6 bases and the V segment lost 6 bases, leaving 12 bases of the junction unmatched. This CDR3 comprises 15 residues. Germline V gives CDR1 SNHLY, CDR2 FYNNEI. The CDR3 bases are TGTGCCAGCAGGCTGACTAGCCTATCCTGGGATACGCAGTATTTT. Its protein product is CASRLTSLSWDTQYF.